This section outlines one T cell receptor (beta chain) sequence together with its context. This clonotype occurred a few times. The antigen it binds to is not known. No much larger clone is present one base from it, and per-base qualities are unavailable. The sample originates from a study of T cells after yellow fever vaccination (dated 2019 in TCRdb). About the investigation overall: Libraries from fractions with low cell numbers were prepared with the SMART-Seq v4 Ultra Low Input RNA kit. Two healthy male donors, one aged 18 to 30 and one aged 30 to 40 years, made up the cohort. Bulk TCR alpha and beta repertoires were sequenced longitudinally to track T-cell clones before and after primary and booster YFV17D yellow fever vaccination. Blood samples were taken at several timepoints before and after primary and secondary immunization, and bulk PBMC replicates and cell subsets were isolated.

Cut back by 1 base and 5 bases, the V and J ends lie 11 bases apart. Including the terminal cysteine and phenylalanine, the CDR3 comprises 15 residues. Only the CDR3 portion is preserved as DNA: 45 bases, with reading frame beginning at the first base. The germline V gene yields SGHVS for CDR1 and FNYEAQ for CDR2. TCR cDNA was synthesized by 5'RACE template switching, through which a universal primer site and unique molecular identifiers were introduced. Priming of cDNA synthesis was performed from both the TCR alpha and TCR beta constant segments. Library amplification involved two PCR steps, and the second step added sample barcodes and sequencing adapters. Sequencing of libraries was performed on Illumina HiSeq 2500 (2x100 bp) or NovaSeq (2x150 bp). For the original study's pipeline: Reads were demultiplexed and collapsed into UMI consensus sequences with MIGEC, and V(D)J alignment was performed with MiXCR. Clonotypes responding to the vaccine were identified with edgeR on replicate PBMC samples, with the criteria of FDR below 0.01 and a log2 fold change above 5 up to day 15. Bulk clonotypes were assigned CD4 or CD8 identity according to which sequenced CD4 or CD8 repertoire held them at higher abundance. TCRdb trimmed public reads at Q25 via fastp, called clones via MiXCR and kept in-frame beta chains. Every distinct CDR3 protein forms one entry, paired with its most common genes and DNA. V and J calls and clone size were set by TCRdb, not the authors. Across this sample there are about 340,000 distinct CDR3 sequences, with 8.7% seen only once. About 20% of the sample goes to the ten largest clones.

General conclusions and limits of the study: Because only two donors were included in the study, the extent to which the findings can be generalized is limited. FACS-sorted repertoires could contain abundant contaminating clonotypes from the bulk population, so computational filtering was required. A small fraction of clonotypes appeared in both the CD4 and CD8 compartments, likely as a result of convergent recombination. After the booster, most of the clones that had expanded following primary vaccination were detected again (96% of CD4 and roughly 88% of CD8), which suggests that memory was broadly maintained. Compared with the primary T-cell response, the secondary T-cell response was faster but weaker, reaching its peak on day 5 rather than on day 15.

The treatment or condition label, as the study defines it: live attenuated yellow fever vaccine strain. At each blood-draw timepoint, two biological replicates of bulk PBMCs were obtained. PBMCs were isolated from peripheral blood using a standard Ficoll-Paque protocol. TriZol was used to extract RNA from bulk PBMCs, CD4 and CD8 fractions, and dextramer-positive and dextramer-negative fractions. The chain is made from TRBV7-6 and TRBJ2-2; the D gene is unclear. This TCR was sampled from a man aged 18 to 30 who received the YFV17D yellow fever vaccine. The specimen comprised PBMCs, sampled on the day of the first yellow fever vaccination. The nucleotide sequence is given as TGTGCCAGCAGCTTAGTCCCCAGCCAGACCGGGGAGCTGTTTTTT. Its translation is CASSLVPSQTGELFF.